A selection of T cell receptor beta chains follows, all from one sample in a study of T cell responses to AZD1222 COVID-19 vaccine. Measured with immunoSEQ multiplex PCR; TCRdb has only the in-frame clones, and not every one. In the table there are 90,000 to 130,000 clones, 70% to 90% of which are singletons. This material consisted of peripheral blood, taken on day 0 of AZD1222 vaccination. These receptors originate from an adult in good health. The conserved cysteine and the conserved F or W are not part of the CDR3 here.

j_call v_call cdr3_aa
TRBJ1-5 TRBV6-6 ASSGTGGNQPQH
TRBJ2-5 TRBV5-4 ASSLGLGEETQY
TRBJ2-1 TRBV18 ASSPGSGSLYNEQF
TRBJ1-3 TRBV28 ASRRSGNTIY
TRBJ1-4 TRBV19 ASSENDPYTATNEKLF
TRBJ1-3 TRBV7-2 ASSLTGVSSGNTIY
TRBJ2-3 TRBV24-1 ATSDRRGLAGGKDTQY
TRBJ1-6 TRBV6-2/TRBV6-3 ASSYRAGGYNSPLH
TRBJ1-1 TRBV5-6 ASSALGQWNTEAF
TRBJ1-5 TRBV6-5 ASSLSGNGQPQH
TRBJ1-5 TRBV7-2 ASSLTRDSNQPQH
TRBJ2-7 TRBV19 ASTLTSGSYEQY
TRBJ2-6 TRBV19 ASSIFGTSSSGANVLT
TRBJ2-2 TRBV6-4 ASREGQGGTGELF
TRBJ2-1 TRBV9 ASSAGRLAGRLNEQF
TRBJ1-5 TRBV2 ASRGRAHSNQPQH
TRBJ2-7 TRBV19 ASSRVGGPYEQY
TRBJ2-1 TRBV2 ALKGAGGSNEQF
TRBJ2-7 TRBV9 ASSVGQEPYEQY
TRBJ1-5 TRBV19 ASSIDPTGLRNQPQH
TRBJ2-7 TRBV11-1 ASSLSRAGNEQY
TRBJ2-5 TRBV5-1 ASSFDGRAVETQY
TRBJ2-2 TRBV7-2 ASSLGPTGVNTGELF
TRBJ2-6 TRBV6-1 ASSEARQPSGANVLT
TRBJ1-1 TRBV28 ASSLMRTGVAEAF
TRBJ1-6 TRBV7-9 ASSTSTGAGNSPLH
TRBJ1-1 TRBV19 ASSTRPDRGTEAF
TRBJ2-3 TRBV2 ASSDLDLRTDTQY
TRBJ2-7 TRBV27 ASPGASGSLDEQY
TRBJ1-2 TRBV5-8 ASRFRGSYGYT
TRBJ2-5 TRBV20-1 SASEQETQY
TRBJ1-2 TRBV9 ASRDRGNGYT
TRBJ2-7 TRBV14 ASSPWGTNYEQY
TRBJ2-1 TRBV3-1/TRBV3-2 ASSQVYEQF
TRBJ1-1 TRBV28 ASNTGPRGTEAF
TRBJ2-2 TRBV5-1 ASSLGGGSNTGELF
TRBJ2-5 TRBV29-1 SVEEGQGYYETQY
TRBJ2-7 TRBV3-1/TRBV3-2 ASRSASGRSEQY
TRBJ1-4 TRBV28 ASSLPLRSTNEKLF
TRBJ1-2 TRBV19 ASTLPGTGIGYT
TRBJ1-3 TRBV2 ASTRQVSGNTIY
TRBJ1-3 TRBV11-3 ASSLDGMKQGSRGDTIY
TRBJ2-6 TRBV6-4 ASSESTGDGANVLT
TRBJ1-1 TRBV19 ASSMGGFGTEAF
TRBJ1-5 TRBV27 ASSSSTRNQPQH
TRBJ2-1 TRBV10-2 ASSELEREGRLF
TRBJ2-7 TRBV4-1 ASSQVPRVPYEQY
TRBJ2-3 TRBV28 ASSHTDTQY
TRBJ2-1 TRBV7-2 ASSLGIEGNEQF
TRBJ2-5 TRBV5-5 ASSPIAGGTQETQY
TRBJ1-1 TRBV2 ASSLDRHTEAF
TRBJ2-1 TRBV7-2 ASSLVGGSYNEQF
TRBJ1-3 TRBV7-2 ASSQQGVGGNTIY
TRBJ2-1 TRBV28 ASSRSSFNEQF
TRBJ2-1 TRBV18 ASSRSNAPYYNEQF
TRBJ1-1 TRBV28 ASSLIGRVEAF
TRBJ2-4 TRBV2 ASIPNSGGKNIQY
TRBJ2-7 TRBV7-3 ASRAESPFYEQY
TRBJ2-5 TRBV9 ASSQAPGLADQETQY
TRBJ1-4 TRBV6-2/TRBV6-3 ASSTPRGTNEKLF